These 8 T cell receptor beta chains came from one sample sequenced in a study of T cells in Graves' hyperthyroidism and ophthalmopathy. TCR beta CDR3 sequences were amplified from RNA transcripts. RT-PCR in the first round (using the HTBI primer set) targeted the TCR CDR3. TCRdb reprocessed the multiplex PCR reads via MiXCR and lists one record per CDR3 protein. Of hundreds of thousands of distinct CDR3 sequences listed, roughly 46% are singletons. The source material was peripheral blood or thyroid tissue (not recorded which). The receptors stem from a young woman with Graves' hyperthyroidism.

This clonotype was seen a few times. The V call is TRBV19, the J call TRBJ1-1; the D is unclear. CDR1 LNHDA and CDR2 SQIVND come from the germline V gene (reference sequence). The CDR3 has 14 residues. Trimming took off 5 bases at V and 0 bases at J, with 10 bases between the two ends. The CDR3 spells CASSVGNVNTEAFF. The CDR3 nucleotides read TGTGCCAGTAGTGTGGGTAATGTGAACACTGAAGCTTTCTTT.

The chain is built from TRBV2 and TRBJ2-7; 13 nucleotides agree with TRBD2. Germline CDR1 and CDR2: SNHLY and FYNNEI. Germline trimming cut 7 bases from V and 0 bases from J; bases unmatched to any gene: 3. CDR3 size: 15 residues. Here the CDR3 reads CASKRTSGSSYEQYF. In DNA, the CDR3 is TGTGCCAGCAAGAGGACTAGCGGGAGCTCCTACGAGCAGTACTTC.

In this sample, this clonotype turned up many times. This rearrangement joins TRBV7-2 to TRBJ1-1; no reliable D call. Germline CDR1 is SGHTA and CDR2 is FQGNSA. The V end lost 4 bases, the J end lost 1 base, and 13 bases lay between the germline ends. CDR3 length equals 15 residues. CDR3 sequence reads: CASSSLLGANTEAFF. The CDR3 bases are TGTGCCAGCAGCTCCTTACTGGGCGCGAACACTGAAGCTTTCTTT.

This clonotype was seen once. One junction end does not reproduce the germline sequence, and a read error may be involved. The V call is TRBV6-5, the J call TRBJ2-7; D might be TRBD2 (6 bases). The germline V gene has CDR1 MNHEY and CDR2 SVGAGI. This CDR3 has 14 residues. This CDR3 is CAISYYAGSYEQYF. The CDR3 DNA is TGTGCCATCAGTTACTATGCGGGATCTTACGAGCAGTACTTC.

This clonotype was detected many times. V is TRBV6-5 and J is TRBJ1-5; D perhaps matches TRBD1 (6 bases). Germline V gene sequence: CDR1 MNHEY, CDR2 SVGAGI. V dropped 5 bases and J dropped 5 bases, with 13 bases sitting between them. The CDR3 is 14 residues long. CDR3 bases: TGTGCCAGCAGTACTCGGACAGCTGATCAGCCCCAGCATTTT. This translates into CASSTRTADQPQHF.

The rearrangement links TRBV5-6 to TRBJ2-5; TRBD2 matches 11 bases. The V segment lost 0 bases and the J segment 2 bases; nucleotides outside the gene matches: 3. CDR3 length: 16 amino acids. From germline, CDR1 is SGHDT and CDR2 YYEEEE. CDR3 nucleotides: TGTGCCAGCAGCTTGGGACTAGCGGGAACTCAAGAGACCCAGTACTTC. This encodes CASSLGLAGTQETQYF.

The chain employs TRBV7-3 and TRBJ1-2, with 10 positions matching TRBD1. The ends lost 9 bases at V and 4 bases at J; junction bases unmatched: 5. CDR3 length: 13 amino acids. CDR1 and CDR2 (germline): SGHTA, FQGTGA. Written as DNA, the CDR3 is TGTGCCAGGAGACAGGGGGCTTTCTATGGCTACACCTTC. It encodes CARRQGAFYGYTF. The complete variable domain, with remaining parts taken from reference TRBV7-3 and TRBJ1-2, reads GAGVSQTPSNKVTEKGKYVELRCDPISGHTALYWYRQSLGQGPEFLIYFQGTGAADDSGLPNDRFFAVRPEGSVSTLKIQRTERGDSAVYLCARRQGAFYGYTFGSGTRLTVV.

This clonotype was counted a few times. The chain is built from TRBV7-2 and TRBJ1-2; TRBD1 might be the D (5 bases). V was clipped by 0 bases and J by 3 bases, with 14 bases between them. CDR3 length equals 16 residues. Germline lookup yields CDR1 SGHTA and CDR2 FQGNSA. CDR3 sequence: CASSLALGGLHYGYTF. CDR3 bases: TGTGCCAGCAGCTTAGCGCTGGGGGGTTTGCACTATGGCTACACCTTC.